The rows below give T cell receptor beta chains drawn from one sample of a study of sequential checkpoint blockade in melanoma. Method: immunoSEQ multiplex PCR; TCRdb's copy keeps in-frame clones and lacks some. The profile shows fewer than 15,000 clones, around 67% of them singletons. The sequencing here drew on CD8+ T cells sorted from blood (inferred from file names), taken from a patient given nivolumab and ipilimumab in sequence. The receptors come from a human donor with melanoma. CDR3s leave out the opening cysteine and the closing phenylalanine or tryptophan.

V: TRBV28; J: TRBJ1-1; CDR3: ASSRTGSYTEAF
V: TRBV29-1; J: TRBJ2-7; CDR3: SVETENDYEQY
V: TRBV4-1; J: TRBJ1-5; CDR3: ASSQTGSFNQPQH
V: TRBV28; J: TRBJ2-7; CDR3: ASSPTSDRTYEQY
V: TRBV4-1; J: TRBJ2-1; CDR3: ASSLLAGNNEQF
V: TRBV6-1; J: -; CDR3: ASSELTGPSYEQY
V: TRBV11-2; J: TRBJ1-2; CDR3: ASSLVDTPYYGYT
V: TRBV27; J: TRBJ2-7; CDR3: ASSKQQDYEQY
V: TRBV25-1; J: TRBJ2-5; CDR3: ASSPSDRDRETQY
V: TRBV11-2; J: TRBJ2-1; CDR3: ASSFPGSYNEQF
V: TRBV25-1; J: TRBJ2-6; CDR3: ASSDYSGANVLT
V: TRBV10-1; J: TRBJ2-5; CDR3: ASSEVGGQETQY
V: TRBV9; J: TRBJ1-2; CDR3: ASRPTGSRYGYT
V: TRBV5-4; J: TRBJ2-1; CDR3: ASSSQGLWGSYNEQF
V: TRBV9; J: TRBJ1-1; CDR3: ASSVGGGGEAF
V: TRBV11-1; J: TRBJ2-7; CDR3: ASSLIAGENEQY
V: TRBV5-6; J: TRBJ2-7; CDR3: ASSLLSKGAYEQY
V: TRBV28; J: TRBJ2-1; CDR3: ASSLAGRGYNEQF
V: TRBV4-1; J: TRBJ1-6; CDR3: ASSPRTGFDSPLH
V: TRBV5-6; J: TRBJ1-2; CDR3: ASSLVGVGYT
V: TRBV6-4; J: TRBJ2-1; CDR3: ASSDGEGSYNEQF
V: TRBV9; J: TRBJ2-1; CDR3: ASSASGRGYNEQF
V: TRBV5-6; J: TRBJ2-7; CDR3: ASSLSGAEQY
V: TRBV23-1; J: TRBJ2-1; CDR3: ASSPGGPPSYNEQF
V: TRBV4-2; J: TRBJ2-3; CDR3: ASSPGTSGFTDTQY
V: TRBV10-3; J: TRBJ1-1; CDR3: AISGADTEAF
V: TRBV6-1; J: TRBJ2-7; CDR3: ASRSTGIYEQY
V: TRBV29-1; J: TRBJ2-3; CDR3: SGISGRADTQY
V: TRBV7-3; J: TRBJ2-7; CDR3: ASSLGQLYEQY
V: TRBV9; J: TRBJ2-1; CDR3: ASSVDQDSYNEQF
V: TRBV13; J: TRBJ2-7; CDR3: ASSPRVAQGAKEYEQY
V: TRBV9; J: TRBJ2-7; CDR3: ASSVGGEYQTYEQY
V: TRBV7-9; J: TRBJ2-3; CDR3: ASSPPGVSTDTQY
V: TRBV19; J: TRBJ2-3; CDR3: ASSIQTSGADTQY
V: TRBV7-9; J: TRBJ2-5; CDR3: ASSYIGGETQY
V: TRBV6-1; J: TRBJ1-1; CDR3: ASSAQGENTEAF
V: TRBV5-1; J: TRBJ2-3; CDR3: ASRHARTGGTDTQY
V: TRBV19; J: TRBJ1-2; CDR3: GSQGEDYGYT
V: TRBV10-1; J: TRBJ2-5; CDR3: ASSFPLQETQY
V: TRBV6-5; J: TRBJ1-1; CDR3: ASSSGQGNTEAF
V: TRBV10-3; J: TRBJ2-1; CDR3: AIRPAGVYNEQF
V: TRBV4-1; J: TRBJ2-1; CDR3: ASATTGGLLDEQF